The rows below give T cell receptor beta chains drawn from one sample of a study of T-cell reconstitution after alpha-beta-depleted transplantation in children. TCRdb ran MiXCR on the PCR reads and lists one entry per CDR3 protein. The table includes over 400,000 distinct CDR3 sequences, around an eighth detected once. Here the sequenced sample was PBMCs from the stem cell graft donor, taken from the stem cell graft. The receptors were sampled from a human donor who donated a stem cell graft to a child with combined immunodeficiency. The CDR3 runs from the conserved cysteine through the conserved F or W. D genes are given only for firm matches. Only part of the rows carry a size: once, few, many, or a class if the clone is expanded.

size	V	J	D	CDR3	DNA
many	TRBV29-1	TRBJ2-1	TRBD2	CSQTSGGGDNEQFF	TGCAGCCAAACTAGCGGGGGGGGAGACAATGAGCAGTTCTTC
few	TRBV12-3/TRBV12-4	TRBJ1-2	NA	CASSPGEGTNYGYTF	TGTGCCAGCAGTCCGGGGGAGGGAACTAACTATGGCTACACCTTC
NA	TRBV6-2/TRBV6-3	TRBJ1-2	TRBD1	CASSPEGAPYGYTF	TGTGCCAGCAGCCCTGAGGGGGCCCCCTATGGCTACACCTTC
NA	TRBV20-1	TRBJ1-5	NA	CSAGILGHQPQHF	TGCAGTGCAGGGATCCTGGGCCATCAGCCCCAGCATTTT
few	TRBV30	TRBJ2-2	NA	CALGAGELFF	TGTGCCCTGGGAGCTGGGGAGCTGTTTTTT
NA	TRBV12-3/TRBV12-4	TRBJ1-6	NA	CASSLPEGSLHF	TGTGCCAGCAGTCTCCCCGAGGGGTCCCTCCACTTT
NA	TRBV4-3	TRBJ1-1	NA	CASSGGRATEAFF	TGCGCCAGCAGCGGAGGGAGGGCCACTGAAGCTTTCTTT
NA	TRBV12-3/TRBV12-4	TRBJ2-3	TRBD2	CASSQGLAGGLADTQYF	TGTGCCAGCAGTCAGGGACTAGCGGGGGGGCTTGCAGATACGCAGTATTTT
NA	TRBV6-2/TRBV6-3	TRBJ2-6	NA	CASSPWDGANVLTF	TGTGCCAGCAGCCCCTGGGACGGGGCCAACGTCCTGACTTTC
NA	TRBV2	TRBJ2-2	TRBD1	CASSEGTDHTGELFF	TGTGCCAGCAGTGAGGGGACAGATCACACCGGGGAGCTGTTTTTT
few	TRBV7-8	TRBJ2-5	TRBD2	CASSDRLAGEVKTQYF	TGTGCCAGCAGCGATCGACTAGCGGGGGAGGTAAAGACCCAGTACTTC
many	TRBV20-1	TRBJ2-3	TRBD2	CSARAASGGAPVTDTQYF	TGCAGTGCTAGAGCGGCTAGCGGGGGGGCTCCAGTCACAGATACGCAGTATTTT
NA	TRBV7-9	TRBJ2-1	NA	CASSLGRGDGVRDEQFF	TGTGCCAGCAGCTTAGGACGCGGGGACGGCGTTCGTGATGAGCAGTTCTTC
few	TRBV11-2	TRBJ2-3	NA	CASSSPMEGVTDTQYF	TGTGCCAGCAGCTCCCCGATGGAGGGTGTGACAGATACGCAGTATTTT
NA	TRBV24-1	TRBJ2-7	TRBD1	CATRAGQGAYEQYF	TGTGCCACCAGGGCGGGACAGGGGGCTTACGAGCAGTACTTC
NA	TRBV30	TRBJ2-7	NA	CAWSRTYEQYF	TGTGCCTGGAGCAGGACTTACGAGCAGTACTTC
few	TRBV7-8	TRBJ1-2	TRBD1	CASSLEGAYGYTF	TGTGCCAGCAGCTTGGAGGGGGCGTATGGCTACACCTTC
many	TRBV12-3/TRBV12-4	TRBJ2-2	NA	CASSLGWWRVRWTGELFF	TGTGCCAGCAGTTTGGGGTGGTGGCGGGTGCGTTGGACCGGGGAGCTGTTTTTT
NA	TRBV6-1	TRBJ1-6	TRBD1	CASSVQGANSPLHF	TGTGCCAGCAGTGTACAGGGGGCGAATTCACCCCTCCACTTT
NA	TRBV7-2	TRBJ2-1	NA	CASSWAGGGNEQFF	TGTGCCAGCAGCTGGGCTGGAGGGGGGAATGAGCAGTTCTTC
many	TRBV12-5	TRBJ1-5	NA	CASGLNSNQPQHF	TGTGCTAGTGGTCTGAATAGCAATCAGCCCCAGCATTTT
many	TRBV20-1	TRBJ2-2	NA	CSGGIGITGELFF	TGCAGTGGGGGCATCGGAATCACCGGGGAGCTGTTTTTT
few	TRBV29-1	TRBJ1-1	NA	CSVPHLTSTEAFF	TGCAGCGTCCCCCACCTAACAAGCACTGAAGCTTTCTTT
NA	TRBV9	TRBJ2-6	NA	CASSPHGKSGANVLTF	TGTGCCAGCAGCCCACATGGGAAGTCTGGGGCCAACGTCCTGACTTTC
NA	TRBV13	TRBJ2-5	NA	CASSAPPGQETQYF	TGTGCCAGCAGCGCCCCGCCGGGCCAAGAGACCCAGTACTTC
many	TRBV7-9	TRBJ2-5	NA	CASSLAMETQYF	TGTGCCAGCAGCTTAGCGATGGAGACCCAGTACTTC
few	TRBV6-5	TRBJ2-7	TRBD1	CASSLEQGDHEQYF	TGTGCCAGCAGTTTGGAGCAGGGGGACCACGAGCAGTACTTC
NA	TRBV20-1	TRBJ2-2	TRBD2	CSARDASGEGTGELFF	TGCAGTGCTAGAGATGCTAGCGGAGAGGGTACCGGGGAGCTGTTTTTT
few	TRBV21-1	TRBJ2-3	NA	CASSRNRGTQYF	TGTGCCAGCAGCAGGAACAGGGGAACGCAGTATTTT
NA	TRBV11-2	TRBJ2-2	TRBD2	CASSLLPASGDTGELFF	TGTGCCAGCAGCTTACTCCCGGCTAGCGGTGACACCGGGGAGCTGTTTTTT
few	TRBV7-3	TRBJ2-3	NA	CASSLRGDANTDTQYF	TGTGCCAGCAGCTTGCGAGGGGACGCCAACACAGATACGCAGTATTTT
once	TRBV25-1	TRBJ2-5	TRBD2	CASPAASGRLSQETQYF	TGTGCCAGCCCAGCGGCTAGCGGGAGACTTAGTCAAGAGACCCAGTACTTC
few	TRBV30	TRBJ2-1	TRBD2	CAWRPGTSGGADEQFF	TGTGCCTGGAGACCCGGGACTAGCGGGGGGGCAGATGAGCAGTTCTTC